The next 27 T cell receptor beta chains were all read from a single sample in a study of breast tumors, draining lymph nodes, adjacent tissues. TCRdb used MiXCR to reprocess the multiplex PCR reads, holding one entry per CDR3 protein. The sample lists 85,000 to 120,000 distinct CDR3 sequences, about 30% occurring once. Axillary draining lymph nodes of breast cancer patients supplied the node samples. The sample taken for sequencing was axillary lymph node tissue. These receptors were obtained from a female donor with breast cancer. Some clones in this sample may be carry-over from other donors' samples.

The chain recombines TRBV7-9 with TRBJ2-7; 7 bases fit TRBD1. Germline-derived CDR1 and CDR2 are SEHNR and FQNEAQ (reference sequence). The J segment lost 6 bases and the V segment lost 0 bases, leaving 11 bases of the junction unmatched. This CDR3 spans 16 amino acids. The CDR3 DNA sequence: TGTGCCAGCAGCTTAGCCTGGGAACAGGGGTTGGGCGAGCAGTACTTC. This codes for CASSLAWEQGLGEQYF.

The sample holds many counts of this clonotype. The chain recombines TRBV7-9 with TRBJ2-3, with TRBD2 matching over 10 bases. The CDR3 consists of 16 residues. CDR1 SEHNR and CDR2 FQNEAQ come from the germline V gene (reference sequence). V shed 6 bases, J shed 6 bases, and the junction held 12 bases outside the gene matches. The CDR3 region is CASSAGLAGAADTQYF. CDR3 nucleotides: TGTGCCAGCAGTGCGGGGCTAGCGGGAGCGGCTGATACGCAGTATTTT.

This clonotype has a count of ten or more. V gene TRBV20-1 combines with J gene TRBJ1-6; a possible D gene is TRBD1 (5 bases). This CDR3 region has 15 residues. The V gene's germline CDR1 is DFQATT and CDR2 SNEGSKA (reference sequence). Trimming cost V 1 base and J 9 bases, with 16 bases left between them. The CDR3 DNA reads as TGCAGTGCTAGAGCTCCCGGGGCCGAATTTTCACCCCTCCACTTT. As protein: CSARAPGAEFSPLHF.

This clonotype was recorded at least ten times. The rearrangement links TRBV5-6 to TRBJ1-2; no firm D call. CDR1 and CDR2 (germline): SGHDT, YYEEEE. The CDR3 is 17 residues long. The V end lost 0 bases, the J end lost 3 bases, and 18 bases lay between the germline ends. In nucleotides, the CDR3 is TGTGCCAGCAGCTTGGTGGGTCGCAGCCCGAAGCACTATGGCTACACCTTC. It encodes CASSLVGRSPKHYGYTF.

This clonotype came up a few times. The chain has TRBV7-9 and TRBJ1-1; 7 nucleotides line up with TRBD1. The ends lost 4 bases at V and 5 bases at J; junction bases unmatched: 10. This CDR3 has 15 residues. Per germline, CDR1 SEHNR and CDR2 FQNEAQ (reference sequence). CDR3 in amino acids: CASSSPQGRGTEAFF. In DNA form, the CDR3 reads TGTGCCAGCAGCTCTCCACAGGGGAGGGGGACTGAAGCTTTCTTT.

This clonotype was detected ten times or more. The genes are TRBV20-1 and TRBJ2-7; TRBD1 matches 7 bases. Germline CDR1 DFQATT, CDR2 SNEGSKA (reference sequence). The CDR3 extends over 14 amino acids. Trimming removed 0 bases from V and 2 bases from J; junction bases left unmatched: 4. The CDR3 bases are TGCAGTGCTAGAGATCCCGACAGGGCCTACGAGCAGTACTTC. Protein sequence: CSARDPDRAYEQYF.

This clonotype was counted at least ten times. The J gene is TRBJ2-3, the V gene TRBV3-1; 7 nucleotides agree with TRBD2. Trimming cost V 1 base and J 1 base; bases outside gene matches: 2. From germline, CDR1 is LGHDT and CDR2 YNNKEL (reference sequence). The CDR3 loop spans 15 amino acids. CDR3 loop: CASSQARGGTDTQYF. The CDR3 bases are TGTGCCAGCAGCCAAGCCCGGGGGGGCACAGATACGCAGTATTTT.

This clonotype was seen only a few times. The chain combines TRBV12-3 or TRBV12-4 with TRBJ1-1, with D unresolved. Trimming left V 8 bases short and J 6 bases short, with 10 bases between. The CDR3 has 11 amino acids. CDR3 nucleotides: TGTGCCAGCGCTGGGGTCGCTGAAGCTTTCTTT. This encodes CASAGVAEAFF.

Of note for this clonotype: This is likely a read error, given that the CDR3 carries no conserved phenylalanine or tryptophan at its end. Because the CDR3's place on the DNA is in doubt, the DNA is left out and the CDR3 is given as listed by TCRdb. CDR3: CSARWGQVKTPSTS. The V and J genes are TRBV20-1 and TRBJ2-5; TRBD1, as called in the table, went unchecked against the DNA. From its first to its last residue, the CDR3 has 14 amino acids. The germline V gene has CDR1 DFQATT and CDR2 SNEGSKA (reference sequence).

A remark on this clonotype: A read error may produce the germline difference seen at one junction end. This chain links TRBV12-5 with TRBJ2-1, with 9 bases that match TRBD1. Germline V gene sequence: CDR1 LGHNT, CDR2 FRNRAP. The CDR3 runs to 14 residues. DNA for the CDR3: TGTGATAGTGGCACAGGGGGCGCCTACAATGGGCAGTTCTTC. Its translation is CDSGTGGAYNGQFF. The whole variable domain, remainder taken from reference TRBV12-5 and TRBJ2-1, is DARVTQTPRHKVTEMGQEVTMRCQPILGHNTVFWYRQTMMQGLELLAYFRNRAPLDDSGMPKDRFSAEMPDATLATLKIQPSEPRDSAVYFCDSGTGGAYNGQFFGPGTRLTVL.

In regard to this clonotype: A read error may account for a junction end that differs from germline. V usage is TRBV2 and J usage is TRBJ1-2; 8 positions match TRBD1. CDR1 is SNHLY and CDR2 is FYNNEI in the germline V gene. The CDR3 length is 14 residues. The DNA of the CDR3 is TGTACCAGCAGCGCGGACAGGGAAGGGCGAGGCTACACCTTC. Amino acids: CTSSADREGRGYTF. The whole variable domain, remainder taken from reference TRBV2 and TRBJ1-2, is EPEVTQTPSHQVTQMGQEVILRCVPISNHLYFYWYRQILGQKVEFLVSFYNNEISEKSEIFDDQFSVERPDGSNFTLKIRSTKLEDSAMYFCTSSADREGRGYTFGSGTRLTVV.

In this sample, this clonotype turned up many times. This chain links TRBV2 with TRBJ2-3, with D possibly being TRBD1 or TRBD2 (5 bases each). CDR3 size: 16 residues. In germline, CDR1 is SNHLY, CDR2 FYNNEI. V was clipped by 3 bases and J by 0 bases, with 13 bases between them. The CDR3 loop is CASSDNSGPSTDTQYF. The CDR3 DNA reads as TGTGCCAGCAGTGACAATTCGGGACCCAGCACAGATACGCAGTATTTT.

This clonotype was found many times. V gene TRBV6-1 combines with J gene TRBJ2-7; D uncertain. The CDR3 consists of 13 residues. The germline gives CDR1 MNHNS, CDR2 SASEGT. Trimming pared 4 bases from V and 7 bases from J, leaving 14 bases between. The chain's CDR3 is CASSAWTAREQYF. The DNA for the CDR3 is TGTGCCAGCAGTGCATGGACGGCGAGAGAGCAGTACTTC.

This clonotype was observed a handful of times. This chain connects TRBV20-1 to TRBJ1-1; D is perhaps TRBD1 (5 bases). This CDR3 contains 14 residues. Per the germline V gene, CDR1 is DFQATT and CDR2 is SNEGSKA (reference sequence). V shed 0 bases and J shed 3 bases, with 11 bases lying between them. The CDR3 here is CSARDSGGDTEAFF. CDR3 coding DNA: TGCAGTGCTAGAGATTCGGGGGGGGACACTGAAGCTTTCTTT.

This clonotype was recorded many times. The chain recombines TRBV28 with TRBJ1-6; D ambiguous. The ends were cut back, 2 bases at V and 10 bases at J, with 6 bases in the middle. This CDR3 region has 12 residues. Germline loops: CDR1 MDHEN, CDR2 SYDVKM. The chain's CDR3 is CASSLLRSPLHF. CDR3 nucleotide sequence: TGTGCCAGCAGTTTACTCCGGTCACCCCTCCACTTT.

The chain combines TRBV2 with TRBJ1-6; D unclear. Deletions cut 7 bases from V and 9 bases from J, with 13 bases between. Germline V gene sequence: CDR1 SNHLY, CDR2 FYNNEI. CDR3 length: 13 residues. The CDR3 bases are TGTGCCAGCACTCCAAGGCCTAGTTCACCCCTCCACTTT. Protein sequence: CASTPRPSSPLHF. Full variable domain (rest looked up from reference TRBV2 and TRBJ1-6): EPEVTQTPSHQVTQMGQEVILRCVPISNHLYFYWYRQILGQKVEFLVSFYNNEISEKSEIFDDQFSVERPDGSNFTLKIRSTKLEDSAMYFCASTPRPSSPLHFGNGTRLTVT.

This chain's CDR3 is CASSEGLAGGYEQYF. The DNA of the CDR3 is TGTGCCAGCAGCGAAGGACTAGCGGGAGGTTACGAGCAGTACTTC. This chain links TRBV7-9 with TRBJ2-7; 14 positions match TRBD2. The length of the CDR3 is 15 residues. After removal of 5 bases from V and 4 bases from J, the junction contained 4 bases not matched to a gene. Germline values: CDR1 SEHNR, CDR2 FQNEAQ (reference sequence).

On this clonotype: One end of the junction does not line up with germline, which may come from a read error. The genes are TRBV3-1 and TRBJ1-6; 8 bases agree with TRBD1. Germline V gene sequence: CDR1 LGHDT, CDR2 YNNKEL (reference sequence). The CDR3 runs to 15 residues. The CDR3 nucleotides are TGCGCCGGCAGCCAATTGCAGGGGGCAGATTCACCCCTCCACTTT. Amino acids: CAGSQLQGADSPLHF.

Regarding this clonotype: This may be a read error: a much more frequent sequence differs by one nucleotide. The chain has TRBV27 and TRBJ2-7; TRBD1 is a possible D gene (6 bases). From germline, CDR1 is MNHEY and CDR2 SMNVEV (reference sequence). The CDR3 spans 15 residues. The CDR3 sequence is CASRPADSISYEQSF. CDR3 nucleotide sequence: TGTGCCAGCAGGCCCGCGGACAGTATATCGTACGAGCAGTCCTTC.

DNA for the CDR3: TGTGCCAGTAGTACGGGACTCCCGAGCCCTGGAACCATATATTTT. Protein: CASSTGLPSPGTIYF. The chain uses TRBV19 and TRBJ1-3; D possibly corresponds to TRBD1 (5 bases). V shed 4 bases and J shed 10 bases, with 20 bases lying between them. The germline CDR1 and CDR2 sequences are LNHDA and SQIVND (reference sequence). The CDR3 is 15 residues long.

There are many counts of this clonotype. This chain links TRBV12-3 or TRBV12-4 with TRBJ1-2; TRBD1 is a possible D gene (5 bases). V lost 1 base, J lost 2 bases, and 8 bases lay in between. This CDR3 has 14 amino acids. Here the CDR3 DNA reads TGTGCCAGCAGTTTAGGACAGACCAACTATGGCTACACCTTC. Its translation: CASSLGQTNYGYTF.

This clonotype was seen repeatedly, ten times or more. The CDR3 sequence: CASSPFSGGLSGELFF. The DNA of the CDR3 is TGTGCCAGTAGTCCGTTCAGCGGGGGGTTATCCGGGGAGCTGTTTTTT. V gene TRBV19 combines with J gene TRBJ2-2; 9 bases agree with TRBD2. There are 16 residues in the CDR3. CDR1 and CDR2 from the germline V gene are LNHDA and SQIVND (reference sequence). The V segment lost 5 bases and the J segment 6 bases; nucleotides outside the gene matches: 10.

This clonotype appeared many times. This may be a read error, as it is one base from a much larger clone. The rearrangement links TRBV7-8 to TRBJ2-2, with D perhaps matching TRBD2 (7 bases). This CDR3 has 14 residues. Germline V gene data show CDR1 as SGHVS and CDR2 as FQNEAQ. V gave up 7 bases and J gave up 8 bases, with 17 bases separating them. In nucleotides, the CDR3 is TGTGCCAGCACCTTGGGGGGGCCCCAAGGGGAGCTGTTTTTT. Translation gives CASTLGGPQGELFF.

This clonotype was picked up many times. The chain has TRBV11-3 and TRBJ2-1; D gene unclear. V lost 1 base and J 9 bases, leaving 19 bases between the germline ends. CDR1 is SGHNT and CDR2 is YENEEA in the germline V gene. CDR3 size: 16 residues. CDR3 DNA sequence: TGTGCCAGCAGCTTAGGGGGTTCAGTAAGGGAAACTGAGCAGTTCTTC. It encodes CASSLGGSVRETEQFF. The complete variable domain, with remaining parts taken from reference TRBV11-3 and TRBJ2-1, reads EAGVVQSPRYKIIEKKQPVAFWCNPISGHNTLYWYLQNLGQGPELLIRYENEEAVDDSQLPKDRFSAERLKGVDSTLKIQPAELGDSAVYLCASSLGGSVRETEQFFGPGTRLTVL.

In regard to this clonotype: Given a much more abundant clone one base away, this may be a read error. V is TRBV27 and J is TRBJ2-7; D may be TRBD2 (5 bases). Per germline, CDR1 MNHEY and CDR2 SMNVEV (reference sequence). The V gene lost 10 bases and the J gene lost 1 base, with 8 bases spanning the gap. The CDR3 sequence is 11 residues long. Here the CDR3 reads CATGDSYEQYF. The CDR3 DNA is TGTGCCACCGGGGATTCCTACGAGCAGTACTTC.

This clonotype was seen repeatedly, ten times or more. The genes are TRBV11-3 and TRBJ2-7, with 10 positions matching TRBD1. Germline CDR1 SGHNT, CDR2 YENEEA. The CDR3 has 13 residues. V lost 5 bases, J lost 6 bases, and 4 bases stayed unmatched. The CDR3, as DNA: TGTGCCAGCAGCACCCGGGACAGGGGCGAGCAGTACTTC. It specifies CASSTRDRGEQYF.

This clonotype was seen at least ten times. This may be a read error, as it is one base from a much larger clone. The gene calls are TRBV5-4 and TRBJ2-5, with TRBD2 identical over 7 bases. The V and J ends lost 4 bases and 1 base, in that order; junction bases with no gene match: 10. In germline, CDR1 is SGHNT, CDR2 YYREEE (reference sequence). This CDR3 contains 16 residues. CDR3 coding DNA: TGTGCCAGCAGCCCCGGGACTACCGGGAGCCAAGAGACCCAGTACTTC. This encodes CASSPGTTGSQETQYF.